This TCR beta chain stems from a study of cytotoxic CD8 clonotypes in ibrutinib-treated CLL. The germline V gene has CDR1 SGHRS and CDR2 YFSETQ. CDR3 length: 14 residues. Germline trimming cut 3 bases from V and 7 bases from J; bases unmatched to any gene: 10. Only in-frame clones appear in the TCRdb table, and some are missing; sequencing was by immunoSEQ multiplex PCR. The sample lists about 300,000 clones; about 72% were seen once. The receptor was isolated from a human donor with chronic lymphocytic leukemia. Sample: PBMCs, taken at disease progression, from a patient treated with ibrutinib. This chain uses TRBV5-1 with TRBJ2-7; TRBD2 matches at 7 bases. The CDR3 DNA reads as TGCGCCAGCAGCTCCGGCGGGAGCTTGTTAGAGCAGTACTTC. Protein: CASSSGGSLLEQYF.